This T cell receptor beta chain was captured in a study of shared clonotypes between healthy human individuals. The repertoire was sequenced with immunoSEQ multiplex PCR; TCRdb's copy has only in-frame clones and lacks some. The sample shows roughly 1,000,000 clones, about 84% of them seen only once. Germline-derived CDR1 and CDR2 are MDHEN and SYDVKM. Deletions cut 6 bases from V and 0 bases from J, with 11 bases between. There are 15 residues in the CDR3. This clone has just a few counts. Its antigen remains unknown. Division of CD4+ cells produced a CD45RA+ naive subset and a CD45RA-negative memory subset. General study points: Shared clonotypes across all four donors exceeded non-shared ones in generation probability.

V is TRBV28 and J is TRBJ1-4; D is undetermined. The sequenced material came from memory CD4+ T cells from PBMCs. The sample's subset: CD45RA-negative fraction. This sequence was found in a man in his late teens or twenties in good health. Some clones in this sample may be carry-over from other donors' samples. The CDR3 DNA is TGTGCCAGCAGGGGGTGGACGCCAACTAATGAAAAACTGTTTTTT. This encodes CASRGWTPTNEKLFF.